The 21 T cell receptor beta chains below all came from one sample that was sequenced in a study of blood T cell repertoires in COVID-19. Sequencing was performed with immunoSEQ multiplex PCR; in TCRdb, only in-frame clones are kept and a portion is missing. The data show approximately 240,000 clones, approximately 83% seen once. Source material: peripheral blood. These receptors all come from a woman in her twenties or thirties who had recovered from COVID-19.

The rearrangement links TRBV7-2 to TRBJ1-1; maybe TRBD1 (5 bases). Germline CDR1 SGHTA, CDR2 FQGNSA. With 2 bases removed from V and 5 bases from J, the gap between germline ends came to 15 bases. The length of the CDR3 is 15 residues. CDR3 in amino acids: CASSLNPGRRTEAFF. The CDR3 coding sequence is TGTGCCAGCAGCTTAAACCCAGGGCGTCGAACTGAAGCTTTCTTT.

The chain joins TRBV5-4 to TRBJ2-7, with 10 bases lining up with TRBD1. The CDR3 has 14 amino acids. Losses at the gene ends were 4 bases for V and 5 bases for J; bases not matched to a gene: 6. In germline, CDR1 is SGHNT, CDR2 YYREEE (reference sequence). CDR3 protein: CASSVDRGRDEQYF. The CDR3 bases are TGTGCCAGCAGCGTCGACAGGGGGCGCGACGAGCAGTACTTC.

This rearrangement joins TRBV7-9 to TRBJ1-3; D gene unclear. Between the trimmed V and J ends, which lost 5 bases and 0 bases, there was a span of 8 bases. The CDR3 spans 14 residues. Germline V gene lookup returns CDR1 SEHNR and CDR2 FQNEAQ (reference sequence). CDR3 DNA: TGTGCCAGCAGCCACCCTACCTCTGGAAACACCATATATTTT. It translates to CASSHPTSGNTIYF.

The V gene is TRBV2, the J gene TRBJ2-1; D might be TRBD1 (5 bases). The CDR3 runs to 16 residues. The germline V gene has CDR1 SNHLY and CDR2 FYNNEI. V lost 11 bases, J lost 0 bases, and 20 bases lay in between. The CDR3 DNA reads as TGTGCCGAACGAAAAACAGGTCGGCGCTCCTACAATGAGCAGTTCTTC. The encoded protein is CAERKTGRRSYNEQFF.

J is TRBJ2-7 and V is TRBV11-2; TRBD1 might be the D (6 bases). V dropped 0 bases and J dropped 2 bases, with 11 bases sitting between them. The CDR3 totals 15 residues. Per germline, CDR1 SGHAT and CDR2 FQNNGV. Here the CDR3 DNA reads TGTGCCAGCAGCTTAGATCCCGGGACACCCTACGAGCAGTACTTC. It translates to CASSLDPGTPYEQYF.

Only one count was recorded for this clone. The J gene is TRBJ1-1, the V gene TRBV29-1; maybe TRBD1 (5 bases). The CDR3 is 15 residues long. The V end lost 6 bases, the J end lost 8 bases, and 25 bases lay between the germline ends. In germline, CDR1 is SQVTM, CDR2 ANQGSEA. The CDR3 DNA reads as TGCAGCGTATCCAGGGCCGTCAACATGCCCGCGGAAGCTTTCTTT. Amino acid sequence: CSVSRAVNMPAEAFF.

CDR3 loop: CASSIGLAQETQYF. In nucleotides, the CDR3 is TGTGCCAGTAGTATAGGTTTGGCCCAAGAGACCCAGTACTTC. The genes are TRBV19 and TRBJ2-5; D is undetermined. The germline CDR1 and CDR2 sequences are LNHDA and SQIVND (reference sequence). The CDR3 consists of 14 residues. V lost 1 base, J lost 1 base, and 7 bases lay in between. Full variable domain (rest looked up from reference TRBV19 and TRBJ2-5): DGGITQSPKYLFRKEGQNVTLSCEQNLNHDAMYWYRQDPGQGLRLIYYSQIVNDFQKGDIAEGYSVSREKKESFPLTVTSAQKNPTAFYLCASSIGLAQETQYFGPGTRLLVL.

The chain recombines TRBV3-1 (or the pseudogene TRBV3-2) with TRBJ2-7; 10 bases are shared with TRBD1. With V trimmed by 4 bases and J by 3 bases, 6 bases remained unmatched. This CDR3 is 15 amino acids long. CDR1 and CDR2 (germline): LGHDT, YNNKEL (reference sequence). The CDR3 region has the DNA TGTGCCAGCAGCCTTCCGGGACAGGGGCGCTACGAGCAGTACTTC. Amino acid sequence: CASSLPGQGRYEQYF.

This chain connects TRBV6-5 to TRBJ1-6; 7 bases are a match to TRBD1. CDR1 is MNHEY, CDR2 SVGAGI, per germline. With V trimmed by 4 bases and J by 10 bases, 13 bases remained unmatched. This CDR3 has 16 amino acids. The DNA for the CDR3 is TGTGCCAGCAGTTCTAACTCTCAGGGGGGATACTCACCCCTCCACTTT. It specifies CASSSNSQGGYSPLHF.

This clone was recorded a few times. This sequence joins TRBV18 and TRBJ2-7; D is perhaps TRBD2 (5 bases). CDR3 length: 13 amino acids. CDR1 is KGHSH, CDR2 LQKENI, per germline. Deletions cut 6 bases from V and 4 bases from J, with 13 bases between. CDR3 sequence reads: CASSEGHQYEQYF. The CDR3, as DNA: TGTGCCAGCTCCGAGGGCCATCAGTACGAGCAGTACTTC.

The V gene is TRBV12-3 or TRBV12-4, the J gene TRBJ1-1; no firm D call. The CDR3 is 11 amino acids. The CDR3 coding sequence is TGTGCAGTAGGAGCGAACACTGAAGCTTTCTTT. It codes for CAVGANTEAFF.

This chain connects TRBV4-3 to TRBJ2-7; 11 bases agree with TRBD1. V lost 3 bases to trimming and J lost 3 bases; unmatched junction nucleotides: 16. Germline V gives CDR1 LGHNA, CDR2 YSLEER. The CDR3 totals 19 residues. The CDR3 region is CASSHHQSPGQGGHYEQYF. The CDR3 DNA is TGCGCCAGCAGCCACCACCAGAGTCCGGGACAGGGGGGACACTACGAGCAGTACTTC.

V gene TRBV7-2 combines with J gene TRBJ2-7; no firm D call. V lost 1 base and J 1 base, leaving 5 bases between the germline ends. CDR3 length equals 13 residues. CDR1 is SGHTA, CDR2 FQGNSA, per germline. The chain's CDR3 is CASSLDRSYEQYF. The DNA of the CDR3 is TGTGCCAGCAGCTTAGACAGATCCTACGAGCAGTACTTC.

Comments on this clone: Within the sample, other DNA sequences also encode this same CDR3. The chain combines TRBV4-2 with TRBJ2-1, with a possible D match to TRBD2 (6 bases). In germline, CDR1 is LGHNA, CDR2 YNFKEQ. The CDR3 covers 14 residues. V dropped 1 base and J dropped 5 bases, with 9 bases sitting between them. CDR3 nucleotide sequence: TGTGCCAGCAGCCAAGTCTCGGGGGACAATGAGCAGTTCTTC. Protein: CASSQVSGDNEQFF.

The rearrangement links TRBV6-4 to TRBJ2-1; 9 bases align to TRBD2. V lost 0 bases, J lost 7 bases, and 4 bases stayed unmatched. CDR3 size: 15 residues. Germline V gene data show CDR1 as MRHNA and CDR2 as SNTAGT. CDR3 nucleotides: TGTGCCAGCAGTGACTCGGCGGGGGGGATAAATGAGCAGTTCTTC. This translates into CASSDSAGGINEQFF.

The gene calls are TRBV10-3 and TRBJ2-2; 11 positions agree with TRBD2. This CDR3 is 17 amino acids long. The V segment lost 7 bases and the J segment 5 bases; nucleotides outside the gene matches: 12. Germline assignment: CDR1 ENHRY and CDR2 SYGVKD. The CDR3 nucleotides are TGTGCCATCAAATCCTATAGCGGGGGGGTTCGGACCGGGGAGCTGTTTTTT. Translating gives CAIKSYSGGVRTGELFF.

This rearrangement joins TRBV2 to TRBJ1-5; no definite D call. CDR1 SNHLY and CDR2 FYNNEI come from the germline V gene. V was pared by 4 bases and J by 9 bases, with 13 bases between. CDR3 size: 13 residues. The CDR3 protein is CASSVQMIGPQHF. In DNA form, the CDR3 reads TGTGCCAGCAGTGTACAGATGATTGGGCCCCAGCATTTT. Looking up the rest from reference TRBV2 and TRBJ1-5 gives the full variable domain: EPEVTQTPSHQVTQMGQEVILRCVPISNHLYFYWYRQILGQKVEFLVSFYNNEISEKSEIFDDQFSVERPDGSNFTLKIRSTKLEDSAMYFCASSVQMIGPQHFGDGTRLSIL.

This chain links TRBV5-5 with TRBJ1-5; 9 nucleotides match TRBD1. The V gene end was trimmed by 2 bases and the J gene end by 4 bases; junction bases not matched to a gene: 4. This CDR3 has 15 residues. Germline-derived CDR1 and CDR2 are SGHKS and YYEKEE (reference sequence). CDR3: CASSFDRGFNQPQHF. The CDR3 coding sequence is TGTGCCAGCAGCTTCGACAGGGGGTTTAATCAGCCCCAGCATTTT.

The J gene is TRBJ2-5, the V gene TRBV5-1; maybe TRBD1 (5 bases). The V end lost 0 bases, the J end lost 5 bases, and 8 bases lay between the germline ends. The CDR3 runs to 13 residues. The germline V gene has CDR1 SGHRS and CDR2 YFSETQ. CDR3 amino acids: CASSLAGLETQYF. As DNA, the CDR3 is TGCGCCAGCAGCTTGGCAGGGTTGGAGACCCAGTACTTC.

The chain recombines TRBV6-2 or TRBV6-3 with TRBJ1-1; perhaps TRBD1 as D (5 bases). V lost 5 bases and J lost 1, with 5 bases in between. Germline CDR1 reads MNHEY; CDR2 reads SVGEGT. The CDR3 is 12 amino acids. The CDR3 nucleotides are TGTGCCAGCAGTACAGGGAACACTGAAGCTTTCTTT. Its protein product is CASSTGNTEAFF.

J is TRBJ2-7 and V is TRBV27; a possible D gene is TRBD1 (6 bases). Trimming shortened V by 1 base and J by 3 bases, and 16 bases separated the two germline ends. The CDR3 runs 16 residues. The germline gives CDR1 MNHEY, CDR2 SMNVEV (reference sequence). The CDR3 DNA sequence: TGTGCCAGCAGTTTATTCTTGGGGGCCCGAAACTACGAGCAGTACTTC. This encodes CASSLFLGARNYEQYF.